This T cell receptor (beta chain) was sequenced for a study of blood T cell repertoires in COVID-19 (dated by TCRdb to between 2020 and 2021). Looking at the study overall: Samples covering the acute and convalescent phases of COVID-19 were provided by collaborators in the United States, Italy and Spain. The material from the prospective study consisted of cDNA or gDNA derived from T cells, B-cell-depleted T cells, or PBMCs. The repertoires were released in a freely available public database meant as a resource for research on the immune response to SARS-CoV-2. Where available, HLA class I and class II types were taken from metadata supplied by the sample provider and were not determined by assay-based typing. The samples were drawn from the first 160 participants of the ongoing ImmuneRACE study and from 950 to 1,500 subjects provided by 6 global collaborators. Subjects who had been exposed to COVID-19, were actively infected with it, or had recovered from it provided the deeply sampled blood TCRbeta repertoires that made up the dataset. The sample metadata nearly always contained a de-identified subject ID, COVID-19 status, age in years and sex.

Participants in the prospective study were enrolled through a virtual design, were aged 18 to 89 years, and lived in fewer than 30 United States geographic areas. In the prospective study, participants were assigned to cohorts based on the clinical history participants reported in a screening survey and a study questionnaire. For ImmuneRACE Cohort 3, a participant was defined as recovered based on two consecutive negative NP/OP PCR tests, clearance by a healthcare professional, or resolution of symptoms. Mobile phlebotomists in the prospective study collected whole blood, serum and a nasopharyngeal or oropharyngeal swab from every participant. Participants in the prospective study had the option to provide additional blood draws and questionnaires over a roughly two-month period. Blood samples from the prospective study were shipped frozen or at room temperature prior to DNA extraction. TCRbeta CDR3 regions were amplified from genomic DNA using the immunoSEQ Assay, a bias-controlled multiplex PCR. Under the source paper's analysis protocol: Within the assay, amplification of reference gene primers was used to estimate how many nucleated cells each sample contained. To quantify the absolute abundance of each unique TCRbeta CDR3 rearrangement, sequence reads were collapsed and filtered. For each sample, productive Simpson clonality was calculated as the square root of Simpson's diversity index across productive rearrangements. TCRdb mirrors the immuneACCESS table, restricted to in-frame sequences. Some clones are absent from its copies; in checked studies, under half trace to an unresolved V gene, and the reason for the others is unknown. Clone size and the V and J calls come from that table; the DNA yielded D and trimming. Counted in this sample were over 150,000 clones; roughly nine tenths of them appeared once. About 6.5% of the sample rests with the top ten.

Including the terminal cysteine and phenylalanine, the CDR3 comprises 15 residues. Of all the DNA, just the CDR3 is kept, 45 bases in frame from base 1. V and J are trimmed by 2 bases and 5 bases, and the gene matches miss 6 bases of the junction. According to the germline V gene, CDR1 reads SGHRS and CDR2 reads YFSETQ. About this clone: Its recognized antigen is unknown. Base qualities are not recorded, but no much larger clone differs from it by a single base.

Beyond this particular receptor, the publication reports: The quantity of clinical and demographic metadata differed by source and by participant and was supplied without curation.

The receptor was derived from a woman in her forties or fifties who had recovered from COVID-19. The rearranged chain carries TRBV5-1 and TRBJ1-4; TRBD1 fits 7 bases in the junction. The sequencing input was PBMCs or T cells enriched from blood (not recorded which). The CDR3 region has the sequence CASSLYRGANEKLFF. In nucleotide form, the sequence is TGCGCCAGCAGCTTATACAGGGGTGCGAATGAAAAACTGTTTTTT.